This paragraph covers one T cell receptor (beta chain) sequence. The sample is drawn from a study of blood T cell repertoires in COVID-19. Some clones are missing from TCRdb's copy, which holds only in-frame ones; the method was immunoSEQ multiplex PCR. The repertoire holds about 270,000 clones, with 85% to 90% as singletons. Between the trimmed V and J ends, which lost 2 bases and 6 bases, there was a span of 11 bases. CDR3 size: 14 residues. CDR1 is MNHNS and CDR2 is SASEGT in the germline V gene. The sequencing sample was made of PBMCs or T cells enriched from blood (not recorded which). This clonotype originated in a woman between 25 and 40 years old with acute COVID-19. V and J are TRBV6-1 and TRBJ2-1, with unresolved D. The DNA for the CDR3 is TGTGCCAGCAGTGAACTCCCTTCTACCAATGAGCAGTTCTTC. Translation gives CASSELPSTNEQFF.